The present T cell receptor (beta chain) was sequenced within a study of monozygotic twins with inflammatory bowel disease. The CDR3 consists of 12 residues. Germline-derived CDR1 and CDR2 are SEHNR and FQNEAQ (reference sequence). For each CDR3 protein, TCRdb gives one entry from its re-call of the 5' RACE reads, without DNA. The table lists about 450,000 distinct CDR3 sequences. Donors gave 2.5 ml of blood apiece. V usage is TRBV7-9 and J usage is TRBJ1-1. The specimen sequenced was blood. This sequence was found in a human donor with ulcerative colitis or Crohn's disease, or a healthy co-twin of an affected twin (not recorded which). The CDR3 protein is CASSYLTERAFF.